Shown below are 21 T cell receptor beta chains from a single sample sequenced in a study of cytomegalovirus exposure and HLA in healthy donors. PCR was performed using 60 Vbeta and 13 Jbeta primers. Sequencing used immunoSEQ multiplex PCR; TCRdb keeps in-frame clones, though not all of them. The sample shows 90,000 to 120,000 clones, roughly 70% of them seen only once. Sequencing used PBMCs. Every receptor here comes from a man aged 40-49 years in good health and CMV-seropositive.

The chain uses TRBV19 and TRBJ1-5; D remains ambiguous. Germline loops: CDR1 LNHDA, CDR2 SQIVND (reference sequence). V gave up 0 bases and J gave up 0 bases, with 6 bases separating them. The CDR3 extends over 15 amino acids. DNA for the CDR3: TGTGCCAGTAGTATAGATGAGTATAGCAATCAGCCCCAGCATTTT. It encodes CASSIDEYSNQPQHF. The entire variable domain, with the rest obtained from reference TRBV19 and TRBJ1-5, is as follows: DGGITQSPKYLFRKEGQNVTLSCEQNLNHDAMYWYRQDPGQGLRLIYYSQIVNDFQKGDIAEGYSVSREKKESFPLTVTSAQKNPTAFYLCASSIDEYSNQPQHFGDGTRLSIL.

The rearrangement joins TRBV5-1 to TRBJ2-5; 8 bases fit TRBD1. Germline-derived CDR1 and CDR2 are SGHRS and YFSETQ. Trimming at V came to 10 bases and at J to 2 bases, leaving 7 bases not matched to a gene. The CDR3 runs to 13 residues. The CDR3 nucleotides read TGCGCCCTCCGAGACAGGGGTCAAGAGACCCAGTACTTC. This gives the protein CALRDRGQETQYF. Full variable domain (missing parts from reference TRBV5-1 and TRBJ2-5): KAGVTQTPRYLIKTRGQQVTLSCSPISGHRSVSWYQQTPGQGLQFLFEYFSETQRNKGNFPGRFSGRQFSNSRSEMNVSTLELGDSALYLCALRDRGQETQYFGPGTRLLVL.

This chain links TRBV13 with TRBJ2-1, with 8 bases fitting TRBD1. V was pared by 5 bases and J by 6 bases, with 6 bases of the junction left unmatched. The CDR3 consists of 14 residues. The germline V gene encodes CDR1 PRHDT and CDR2 FYEKMQ (reference sequence). In DNA form, the CDR3 reads TGTGCCAGCAGCCGCAGGGGGCCCACCAATGAGCAGTTCTTC. Translated, it gives CASSRRGPTNEQFF.

The chain employs TRBV4-3 and TRBJ2-5, with TRBD2 identical over 11 bases. Germline assignment: CDR1 LGHNA and CDR2 YSLEER. V lost 1 base to trimming and J lost 1 base; unmatched junction nucleotides: 8. This CDR3 region has 18 residues. CDR3 DNA sequence: TGCGCCAGCAGCCAAGCTCGTAGCGGGGGGGTCTTCCAAGAGACCCAGTACTTC. Its translation is CASSQARSGGVFQETQYF.

The chain is built from TRBV5-1 and TRBJ2-1; the match to TRBD2 covers 7 bases. The CDR3 contains 15 residues. Germline assignment: CDR1 SGHRS and CDR2 YFSETQ. J gave up 0 bases and V 4 bases, and 4 bases lay outside the gene matches. The CDR3 nucleotides read TGCGCCAGCAGCCGGGGGGTGGGCTCCTACAATGAGCAGTTCTTC. This gives the protein CASSRGVGSYNEQFF.

The chain recombines TRBV18 with TRBJ1-2; D ambiguous. The CDR3 contains 13 residues. The V and J ends lost 3 bases and 7 bases respectively, with 12 bases between them. Germline V gene data show CDR1 as KGHSH and CDR2 as LQKENI. CDR3 in amino acids: CASSPDLRGGYTF. The CDR3 region has the DNA TGTGCCAGCTCACCGGATCTCCGGGGTGGCTACACCTTC.

Comment on this clone: Other DNA sequences from this sample encode an identical CDR3 as well. The chain employs TRBV5-6 and TRBJ2-5; D is possibly TRBD2 (5 bases). The CDR3 is made up of 14 amino acids. Germline CDR1 reads SGHDT; CDR2 reads YYEEEE. V was clipped by 2 bases and J by 0 bases, with 8 bases between them. The CDR3 bases are TGTGCCAGCAGCTTAGCGGCGTACCAAGAGACCCAGTACTTC. It codes for CASSLAAYQETQYF.

The gene calls are TRBV27 and TRBJ2-5; D possibly corresponds to TRBD1 (5 bases). Trimming stripped 5 bases from V and 10 bases from J, with 11 bases between. The CDR3 length is 11 residues. Germline V CDR1 and CDR2: MNHEY, SMNVEV (reference sequence). CDR3 region: CASSGIRGQYF. DNA for the CDR3: TGTGCCAGCAGTGGGATTAGGGGCCAGTACTTC.

This clone rates as medium-sized (0.01 to 0.1%). The chain recombines TRBV5-1 with TRBJ2-3; 11 positions match TRBD2. The CDR3 spans 16 residues. Per the germline V gene, CDR1 is SGHRS and CDR2 is YFSETQ. Trimming cost V 0 bases and J 5 bases; bases outside gene matches: 5. The CDR3 loop is CASSLVDSGRVDTQYF. The DNA of the CDR3 is TGCGCCAGCAGCTTGGTCGATAGCGGGAGGGTAGATACGCAGTATTTT.

The V gene is TRBV19, the J gene TRBJ2-3; possibly TRBD1 for D (6 bases). The V gene lost 8 bases and the J gene lost 0 bases, with 9 bases spanning the gap. Per germline, CDR1 LNHDA and CDR2 SQIVND (reference sequence). CDR3 size: 13 residues. The DNA of the CDR3 is TGTGCCAGTGGGACAACCAGCACAGATACGCAGTATTTT. This codes for CASGTTSTDTQYF. The entire variable domain, with the rest obtained from reference TRBV19 and TRBJ2-3, is as follows: DGGITQSPKYLFRKEGQNVTLSCEQNLNHDAMYWYRQDPGQGLRLIYYSQIVNDFQKGDIAEGYSVSREKKESFPLTVTSAQKNPTAFYLCASGTTSTDTQYFGPGTRLTVL.

In this sample, this clone turned up once. The J gene is TRBJ2-7, the V gene TRBV4-1, with a weak D call TRBD1 (6 bases). CDR3 length: 14 residues. The V gene lost 1 base and the J gene lost 0 bases, with 7 bases spanning the gap. CDR1 MGHRA and CDR2 YSYEKL come from the germline V gene. The CDR3 region has the DNA TGCGCCAGCAGCCAAGGAGGGGGCTCCTACGAGCAGTACTTC. This gives the protein CASSQGGGSYEQYF.

The genes are TRBV30 and TRBJ1-3, with D maybe TRBD1 (6 bases). Germline V gene data show CDR1 as GTSNPN and CDR2 as SVGIG (reference sequence). With 2 bases removed from V and 5 bases from J, the gap between germline ends came to 13 bases. The CDR3 sequence is 14 residues long. The CDR3 DNA sequence: TGTGCCTGGAGTCCCTCGGGGGGCAGAAACACCATATATTTT. Translation: CAWSPSGGRNTIYF.

This clone occurred once. The rearrangement links TRBV14 to TRBJ1-2; a possible D gene is TRBD1 (5 bases). The CDR3 runs to 18 residues. Germline V gene data show CDR1 as SGHDN and CDR2 as FVKESK. Trimming cost V 2 bases and J 3 bases, with 22 bases left between them. The CDR3 protein is CASSQTPGQGWVYYGYTF. The CDR3 DNA is TGTGCCAGCAGCCAAACACCAGGGCAGGGCTGGGTTTACTATGGCTACACCTTC. Using reference TRBV14 and TRBJ1-2 for the parts outside the CDR3, the full variable domain is EAGVTQFPSHSVIEKGQTVTLRCDPISGHDNLYWYRRVMGKEIKFLLHFVKESKQDESGMPNNRFLAERTGGTYSTLKVQPAELEDSGVYFCASSQTPGQGWVYYGYTFGSGTRLTVV.

The rearrangement joins TRBV27 to TRBJ1-5; D gene uncertain. From germline, CDR1 is MNHEY and CDR2 SMNVEV (reference sequence). This CDR3 spans 14 amino acids. Deletions cut 6 bases from V and 7 bases from J, with 16 bases between. CDR3 DNA: TGTGCCAGCAGGTTGGCGGGGTATGGGCAGCCCCAGCATTTT. It encodes CASRLAGYGQPQHF.

V is TRBV5-8 and J is TRBJ2-5, with D perhaps matching TRBD2 (5 bases). The V and J ends lost 4 bases and 1 base respectively, with 17 bases between them. This CDR3 is built from 16 residues. Germline V gene lookup returns CDR1 SGHTS and CDR2 YDEGEE. CDR3 protein: CASSTLQAVFQETQYF. The CDR3 DNA is TGTGCCAGCAGCACTTTACAAGCGGTTTTCCAAGAGACCCAGTACTTC.

The V call is TRBV6-6, the J call TRBJ1-2; maybe TRBD1 (5 bases). The CDR3 runs 16 residues. CDR1 MNHNY and CDR2 SVGAGI come from the germline V gene (reference sequence). Trimming shortened V by 0 bases and J by 3 bases, and 14 bases separated the two germline ends. CDR3 residues: CASSYSNRRADYGYTF. As DNA, the CDR3 is TGTGCCAGCAGTTACTCGAACCGCAGGGCGGACTATGGCTACACCTTC.

The genes are TRBV10-3 and TRBJ2-7; 7 bases agree with TRBD1. The CDR3 is made up of 13 amino acids. V was clipped by 7 bases and J by 4 bases; unmatched bases: 7. Germline V gene sequence: CDR1 ENHRY, CDR2 SYGVKD. The CDR3 is CAITQAGGYEQYF. The CDR3 bases are TGTGCCATCACCCAGGCAGGGGGATACGAGCAGTACTTC.

This chain links TRBV6-5 with TRBJ1-6; a possible D gene is TRBD1 (5 bases). The CDR3 has 15 amino acids. V dropped 4 bases and J dropped 10 bases, with 17 bases sitting between them. CDR1 is MNHEY and CDR2 is SVGAGI in the germline V gene. The CDR3 DNA reads as TGTGCCAGCAGTTCTAGTGAAGGGGCGGGATCACCCCTCCACTTT. Translated: CASSSSEGAGSPLHF.

The count of this clone is one. The gene calls are TRBV4-3 and TRBJ2-1; 13 positions match TRBD2. This CDR3 comprises 14 residues. Per the germline V gene, CDR1 is LGHNA and CDR2 is YSLEER. J gave up 10 bases and V 4 bases, and 4 bases lay outside the gene matches. This CDR3 reads CASSRTSGGEEQFF. The CDR3 coding sequence is TGCGCCAGCAGCCGGACTAGCGGGGGAGAAGAGCAGTTCTTC.

CDR3 bases: TGTGCCAGCAGTTACCCGGAGGGTAGGAATCAGCCCCAGCATTTT. This translates into CASSYPEGRNQPQHF. V gene TRBV28 combines with J gene TRBJ1-5; the D is unclear. The germline V and J ends were trimmed by 4 bases and 4 bases, with 14 bases remaining between them. CDR3 length: 15 residues. Germline V lookup: CDR1 MDHEN, CDR2 SYDVKM.

The V call is TRBV2, the J call TRBJ2-5, with a weak D call TRBD1 (6 bases). Germline V gene lookup returns CDR1 SNHLY and CDR2 FYNNEI. V dropped 6 bases and J dropped 5 bases, with 19 bases sitting between them. The CDR3 length is 15 residues. The CDR3 region is CASRKGDGSWETQYF. The DNA for the CDR3 is TGTGCCAGCAGAAAGGGGGACGGGTCATGGGAGACCCAGTACTTC.